This T cell receptor beta chain was sequenced in a study of T cell repertoires in cytomegalovirus infection. About the study: It can be stated that public TCR beta signatures indicated CMV infection as well as a matching HLA type.

With respect to this clonotype: As yet, its antigen is unknown.

Germline assignment: CDR1 SGHTA and CDR2 FQGNSA. The CDR3 has 14 residues. V lost 8 bases to trimming and J lost 4 bases; unmatched junction nucleotides: 7. TCRdb itself ran the reads through MiXCR, one entry per CDR3 protein. The sample contains some 590,000 distinct CDR3 sequences, 40% of which appear only once. General study results and limits: CMV-specific HLA-C-restricted TCR beta clonotypes dominated the ex vivo response.

The source of this sequence is a human donor in good health (CMV status not recorded). Some clones in this sample may be carry-over from other donors' samples. The sample was cultured PBMCs, taken from culture after CMV antigen stimulation. This rearrangement joins TRBV7-2 to TRBJ2-7; TRBD2 matches at 11 bases. The CDR3 protein is CASGRLAGKYEQYF. Here the CDR3 DNA reads TGTGCCAGCGGCCGACTAGCGGGAAAATACGAGCAGTACTTC.